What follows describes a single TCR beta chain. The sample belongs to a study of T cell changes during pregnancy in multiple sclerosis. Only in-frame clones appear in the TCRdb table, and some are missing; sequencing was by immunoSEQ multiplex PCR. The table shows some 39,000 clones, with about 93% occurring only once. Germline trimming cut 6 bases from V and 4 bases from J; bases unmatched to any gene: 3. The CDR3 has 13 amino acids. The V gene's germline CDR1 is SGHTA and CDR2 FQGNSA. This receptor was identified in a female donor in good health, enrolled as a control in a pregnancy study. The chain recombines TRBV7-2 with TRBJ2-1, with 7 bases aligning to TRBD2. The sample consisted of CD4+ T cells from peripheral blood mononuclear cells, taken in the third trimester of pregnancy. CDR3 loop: CASRRLAYNEQFF. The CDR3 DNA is TGTGCCAGCAGGAGACTAGCTTACAATGAGCAGTTCTTC. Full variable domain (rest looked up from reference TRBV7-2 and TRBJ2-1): GAGVSQSPSNKVTEKGKDVELRCDPISGHTALYWYRQSLGQGLEFLIYFQGNSAPDKSGLPSDRFSAERTGGSVSTLTIQRTQQEDSAVYLCASRRLAYNEQFFGPGTRLTVL.